Below are 29 T cell receptor beta chains sequenced from a single sample in a study of cytomegalovirus exposure and HLA in healthy donors. The PCR had 60 Vbeta and 13 Jbeta primers. Generated by immunoSEQ multiplex PCR, the TCRdb table keeps only in-frame clones and is missing some. This table has approximately 100,000 clones, roughly 80% appearing once. Sequenced: PBMCs. Source of these receptors: a man between 60 and 75 years old in good health and CMV-seropositive.

About this clone: An end of the junction does not agree with germline; a read error may underlie this. Other DNA sequences in the same sample also yield this CDR3. The chain employs TRBV5-1 and TRBJ1-1; TRBD1 aligns across 9 bases. CDR3 size: 15 residues. CDR1 and CDR2 (germline): SGHRS, YFSETQ. CDR3 sequence (DNA): TGCGCCAGCAGCCGGAATAGACAGGGGGACACTGAGGCTTTCTTT. Its protein product is CASSRNRQGDTEAFF.

The chain carries TRBV19 and TRBJ1-1, with unresolved D. The CDR3 runs to 14 residues. V lost 0 bases and J lost 3, with 8 bases in between. Germline V gene sequence: CDR1 LNHDA, CDR2 SQIVND (reference sequence). CDR3 residues: CASSIDAVYTEAFF. The DNA for the CDR3 is TGTGCCAGTAGTATAGATGCAGTGTACACTGAAGCTTTCTTT.

The J gene is TRBJ1-5, the V gene TRBV6-1, with unresolved D. Trimming shortened V by 2 bases and J by 6 bases, and 11 bases separated the two germline ends. The CDR3 has 14 residues. In germline, CDR1 is MNHNS, CDR2 SASEGT. The CDR3 loop is CASSELGRRQPQHF. The CDR3 DNA follows: TGTGCCAGCAGTGAATTAGGCAGGCGTCAGCCCCAGCATTTT.

The rearrangement links TRBV7-9 to TRBJ2-4; a possible D gene is TRBD2 (6 bases). The V end lost 5 bases, the J end lost 0 bases, and 11 bases lay between the germline ends. CDR1 SEHNR and CDR2 FQNEAQ come from the germline V gene (reference sequence). The CDR3 consists of 15 residues. The CDR3 nucleotides are TGTGCCAGCAGCCAGGCCGGGGGAGCCAAAAACATTCAGTACTTC. Protein: CASSQAGGAKNIQYF.

The chain joins TRBV27 to TRBJ2-7; D is unclear. CDR3 length equals 15 residues. The germline V gene has CDR1 MNHEY and CDR2 SMNVEV (reference sequence). V lost 5 bases and J 0 bases, leaving 14 bases between the germline ends. The CDR3 here is CASSLLGGISYEQYF. The DNA for the CDR3 is TGTGCCAGCAGTCTCCTTGGCGGTATCTCCTACGAGCAGTACTTC.

This chain joins TRBV7-6 and TRBJ2-2; the D gene is possibly TRBD2 (6 bases). V lost 1 base and J lost 0, with 9 bases in between. The germline gives CDR1 SGHVS, CDR2 FNYEAQ. The CDR3 consists of 16 residues. The CDR3 sequence: CASSLGSGANTGELFF. For the CDR3, the DNA is TGTGCCAGCAGCTTAGGTAGCGGAGCGAACACCGGGGAGCTGTTTTTT.

In its sample, this clone was seen a few times. CDR3 in amino acids: CASSYFGGYTF. CDR3 in DNA: TGTGCCAGCAGTTACTTCGGTGGCTACACCTTC. This chain links TRBV6-5 with TRBJ1-2, with D uncertain. This CDR3 comprises 11 residues. V lost 1 base to trimming and J lost 7 bases, with 4 bases between them. Germline assignment: CDR1 MNHEY and CDR2 SVGAGI.

This chain links TRBV7-8 with TRBJ1-2, with D perhaps matching TRBD1 (5 bases). Germline CDR1 SGHVS, CDR2 FQNEAQ. This CDR3 comprises 15 residues. V was cut by 4 bases and J by 8 bases, with 20 bases left in between. CDR3 loop: CASSWSWAPGPGYTF. CDR3 DNA sequence: TGTGCCAGCAGCTGGTCATGGGCCCCAGGGCCCGGCTACACCTTC. Full variable domain (missing parts from reference TRBV7-8 and TRBJ1-2): GAGVSQSPRYKVAKRGQDVALRCDPISGHVSLFWYQQALGQGPEFLTYFQNEAQLDKSGLPSDRFFAERPEGSVSTLKIQRTQQEDSAVYLCASSWSWAPGPGYTFGSGTRLTVV.

The V and J genes are TRBV19 and TRBJ1-6, with D possibly matching TRBD1 (5 bases). V was clipped by 10 bases and J by 3 bases, with 10 bases between them. The CDR3 has 13 residues. Looked up from germline, CDR1 is LNHDA and CDR2 is SQIVND (reference sequence). CDR3 residues: CATQDIYNSPLHF. The CDR3 nucleotides are TGTGCCACCCAGGACATCTATAATTCACCCCTCCACTTT.

The rearrangement joins TRBV25-1 to TRBJ2-3; possible D gene TRBD2, 5 bases. The germline V gene has CDR1 MGHDK and CDR2 SYGVNS. The CDR3 spans 14 residues. V was cut by 6 bases and J by 7 bases, with 17 bases left in between. In DNA form, the CDR3 reads TGTGCCAGCAGCCGGGGAAGCGGTCCATATACGCAGTATTTT. Protein product: CASSRGSGPYTQYF.

The gene calls are TRBV11-2 and TRBJ1-1; 7 bases line up with TRBD1. After removal of 5 bases from V and 9 bases from J, the junction contained 6 bases not matched to a gene. CDR3 length: 12 amino acids. Per germline, CDR1 SGHAT and CDR2 FQNNGV. The CDR3 bases are TGTGCCAGCAGCCCGGACAGGACCAAAGCTTTCTTT. Amino acids: CASSPDRTKAFF. The variable domain in full, completed from reference TRBV11-2 and TRBJ1-1, reads EAGVAQSPRYKIIEKRQSVAFWCNPISGHATLYWYQQILGQGPKLLIQFQNNGVVDDSQLPKDRFSAERLKGVDSTLKIQPAKLEDSAVYLCASSPDRTKAFFGQGTRLTVV.

This chain uses TRBV7-2 with TRBJ2-1; D remains unclear. Germline V lookup: CDR1 SGHTA, CDR2 FQGNSA. CDR3 length: 15 amino acids. The germline V and J ends were trimmed by 5 bases and 1 base, with 12 bases remaining between them. The CDR3 DNA is TGTGCCAGCAGCCCGCAGCGCCTTTCCTACAATGAGCAGTTCTTC. This encodes CASSPQRLSYNEQFF.

J is TRBJ2-2 and V is TRBV10-3, with D tentatively TRBD1 (6 bases). The CDR3 spans 16 residues. The V gene's germline CDR1 is ENHRY and CDR2 SYGVKD. V lost 1 base and J 0 bases, leaving 9 bases between the germline ends. The CDR3 sequence: CAISELGASNTGELFF. DNA of the CDR3: TGTGCCATCAGTGAGTTGGGGGCCTCGAACACCGGGGAGCTGTTTTTT.

The chain carries TRBV4-1 and TRBJ2-1; perhaps TRBD1 as D (5 bases). Germline loops: CDR1 MGHRA, CDR2 YSYEKL. This CDR3 has 14 amino acids. V gave up 5 bases and J gave up 9 bases, with 17 bases separating them. The CDR3 DNA reads as TGCGCCAGCAGCATGAGACAGAGGAGTCGTGAGCAGTTCTTC. Protein: CASSMRQRSREQFF.

This clone was recorded only once. The rearrangement uses TRBV28 and TRBJ2-7, with TRBD1 matching over 8 bases. Germline V gene data show CDR1 as MDHEN and CDR2 as SYDVKM. CDR3 length: 13 amino acids. The ends lost 6 bases at V and 6 bases at J; junction bases unmatched: 7. CDR3 residues: CASSLQGAVEQYF. The CDR3 DNA reads as TGTGCCAGCAGCCTCCAGGGGGCGGTCGAGCAGTACTTC.

The DNA for the CDR3 is TGCAGCGTCAGGACCCCGGGAACTGAAGCTTTCTTT. Translating it yields CSVRTPGTEAFF. The chain joins TRBV29-1 to TRBJ1-1, with D hard to call. V was cut by 6 bases and J by 5 bases, with 13 bases left in between. CDR1 SQVTM and CDR2 ANQGSEA come from the germline V gene. The CDR3 has 12 residues.

The chain carries TRBV9 and TRBJ2-5, with D tentatively TRBD2 (5 bases). The V end lost 4 bases, the J end lost 4 bases, and 14 bases lay between the germline ends. Germline values: CDR1 SGDLS, CDR2 YYNGEE. This CDR3 has 14 residues. The CDR3 region has the DNA TGTGCCAGCAGCTCGGCCTGGGGAGCAGAGACCCAGTACTTC. Residues: CASSSAWGAETQYF.

Written as DNA, the CDR3 is TGTGCCAGCAGCTTCGGAGGGACCGAAGCTTTCTTT. Its protein is CASSFGGTEAFF. The chain employs TRBV5-6 and TRBJ1-1, with D possibly being TRBD1 (5 bases). The CDR3 is made up of 12 amino acids. CDR1 is SGHDT, CDR2 YYEEEE, per germline. V lost 2 bases to trimming and J lost 8 bases, with 10 bases between them.

This clone appeared a single time. The V call is TRBV6-5, the J call TRBJ2-1; a possible D gene is TRBD1 (6 bases). Germline V gene lookup returns CDR1 MNHEY and CDR2 SVGAGI. V was cut by 3 bases and J by 6 bases, with 18 bases left in between. The CDR3 length is 16 residues. In DNA, the CDR3 is TGTGCCAGCAGTTATATGGGGGCGGGTATTTTCAATGAGCAGTTCTTC. This gives the protein CASSYMGAGIFNEQFF.

Comment on this clone: The germline gene is not matched at one end of the junction; a read error may be the cause. The chain couples TRBV7-9 to TRBJ2-5; 8 nucleotides line up with TRBD1. CDR1 and CDR2 from the germline V gene are SEHNR and FQNEAQ (reference sequence). The CDR3 covers 15 residues. This CDR3 is CSSSNSQDREETQYF. For the CDR3, the DNA is TGTTCCAGCAGCAACTCCCAGGACAGGGAAGAGACCCAGTACTTC.

The V and J genes are TRBV29-1 and TRBJ2-1; D is possibly TRBD2 (6 bases). Looked up from germline, CDR1 is SQVTM and CDR2 is ANQGSEA. This CDR3 contains 12 residues. Between the trimmed V and J ends, which lost 0 bases and 9 bases, there was a span of 9 bases. The CDR3 sequence: CSVEEGGIEQFF. CDR3 nucleotide sequence: TGCAGCGTTGAAGAAGGCGGGATTGAGCAGTTCTTC.

The V and J genes are TRBV6-5 and TRBJ1-6, with D unclear. CDR1 is MNHEY and CDR2 is SVGAGI in the germline V gene. V gave up 5 bases and J gave up 8 bases, with 10 bases separating them. This CDR3 is built from 13 residues. DNA of the CDR3: TGTGCCAGCAGTACCTACGGGGATTCACCCCTCCACTTT. Residues: CASSTYGDSPLHF.

This chain joins TRBV11-2 and TRBJ2-2; TRBD1 is a possible D gene (6 bases). This CDR3 contains 19 residues. Between the trimmed V and J ends, which lost 0 bases and 2 bases, there was a span of 19 bases. Germline V CDR1 and CDR2: SGHAT, FQNNGV. DNA for the CDR3: TGTGCCAGCAGCTTAGAACAGGGCCACTATACTTCAAACACCGGGGAGCTGTTTTTT. This encodes CASSLEQGHYTSNTGELFF.

The rearrangement links TRBV19 to TRBJ1-2; D call uncertain. The CDR3 extends over 14 amino acids. Trimming took off 5 bases at V and 0 bases at J, with 10 bases between the two ends. CDR1 is LNHDA and CDR2 is SQIVND in the germline V gene (reference sequence). Here the CDR3 reads CASSAMAPNYGYTF. The CDR3 region has the DNA TGTGCCAGTAGTGCCATGGCACCTAACTATGGCTACACCTTC.

This clone has more than one count but fewer than ten. CDR3 coding DNA: TGTGCCAGCACCCCAAAGAGGGAAGAGACCCAGTACTTC. This codes for CASTPKREETQYF. The chain links TRBV6-6 to TRBJ2-5; TRBD2 is a possible D gene (5 bases). CDR3 length: 13 amino acids. Deletions cut 7 bases from V and 3 bases from J, with 12 bases between. Per the germline V gene, CDR1 is MNHNY and CDR2 is SVGAGI (reference sequence).

The rearrangement links TRBV13 to TRBJ1-3; D gene uncertain. Trimming took off 5 bases at V and 0 bases at J, with 5 bases between the two ends. The CDR3 covers 13 residues. Germline CDR1 reads PRHDT; CDR2 reads FYEKMQ (reference sequence). The CDR3 DNA sequence: TGTGCCAGCAGCCCGCGCTCTGGAAACACCATATATTTT. Encoded protein: CASSPRSGNTIYF.

The CDR3 bases are TGTGCCAGCAGCAGGGACAGGAGCAATCAGCCCCAGCATTTT. This sequence encodes CASSRDRSNQPQHF. The chain couples TRBV2 to TRBJ1-5; 8 positions match TRBD1. CDR1 is SNHLY, CDR2 FYNNEI, per germline. Trimming took 6 bases from V and 1 from J; bases not matched to a gene: 2. This CDR3 comprises 14 residues.

This clone has a handful of counts. The chain recombines TRBV4-1 with TRBJ2-5; 7 bases are a match to TRBD1. Germline loops: CDR1 MGHRA, CDR2 YSYEKL. V lost 4 bases to trimming and J lost 5 bases; unmatched junction nucleotides: 4. The CDR3 covers 13 residues. CDR3 sequence (DNA): TGCGCCAGCAGCCCCACAGGGGACGAGACCCAGTACTTC. Amino acids: CASSPTGDETQYF.

CDR3 sequence reads: CASSPLQNSNQPQHF. The CDR3 nucleotides are TGTGCCAGCTCACCACTGCAGAATAGCAATCAGCCCCAGCATTTT. The rearrangement uses TRBV18 and TRBJ1-5; no clear D. Trimming cost V 1 base and J 0 bases, with 7 bases left between them. Germline V gene data show CDR1 as KGHSH and CDR2 as LQKENI. The CDR3 has 15 residues.